This T cell receptor (beta chain) was sequenced during a study of PD-1 blockade in classical Hodgkin lymphoma. Study context: Treatment was intravenous nivolumab, 3 mg/kg every 2 weeks, until progression.

The CDR3 length is 13 residues. V trimming: 6 bases; J trimming: 4 bases; junction bases outside the gene matches: 3. Per the germline V gene, CDR1 is LGHNT and CDR2 is FRNRAP. Study outcomes and limitations: Reports described newly diagnosed patients as having lower baseline TCR diversity than healthy donors. Unlike CD8+ TCR diversity, which did not rise significantly by C4D1, CD4+ TCR diversity did. Repertoire differences lack defined causes, possibly disease activity or prior therapy.

All trial patients relapsed after autologous stem cell transplantation. Concerning this clone itself: Its antigen is as yet unknown.

Measured with immunoSEQ multiplex PCR; TCRdb has only the in-frame clones, and not every one. The sample lists approximately 27,000 clones, 85% to 90% occurring once. The chain combines TRBV12-5 with TRBJ2-1, with 7 bases aligning to TRBD2. Source: peripheral blood mononuclear cells (PBMCs), taken at baseline. The sequence was collected from a human donor with classical Hodgkin lymphoma. The DNA of the CDR3 is TGTGCTAGTGGCGCGGGGGTTTACAATGAGCAGTTCTTC. As protein: CASGAGVYNEQFF.